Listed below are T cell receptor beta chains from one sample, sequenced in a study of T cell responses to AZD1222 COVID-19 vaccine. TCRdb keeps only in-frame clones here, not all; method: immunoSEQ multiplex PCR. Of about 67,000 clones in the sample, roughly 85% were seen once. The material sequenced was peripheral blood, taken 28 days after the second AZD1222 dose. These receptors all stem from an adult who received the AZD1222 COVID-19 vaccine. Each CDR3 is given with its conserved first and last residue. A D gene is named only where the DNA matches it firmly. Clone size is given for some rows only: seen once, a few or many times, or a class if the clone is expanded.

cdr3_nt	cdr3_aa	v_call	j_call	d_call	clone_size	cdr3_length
TGTGCCAGTAGTGCTCTCCCAGGTGGCTACACCTTC	CASSALPGGYTF	TRBV19	TRBJ1-2	.	.	12
TGCGCCAGCAGCTTGGTGGCAACCTACGAGCAGTACTTC	CASSLVATYEQYF	TRBV5-1	TRBJ2-7	.	.	13
TGTGCCATCAGTGAGTCGGGCCAGGAAGACACTGAAGCTTTCTTT	CAISESGQEDTEAFF	TRBV10-3	TRBJ1-1	.	once	15
TGTGCCAGCAGAAGGGACGTAACCAGCAATCAGCCCCAGCATTTT	CASRRDVTSNQPQHF	TRBV6-5	TRBJ1-5	.	.	15
TGTGCCAGCAGCAATCCCGGGACAGGGGGCGTAGATACGCAGTATTTT	CASSNPGTGGVDTQYF	TRBV7-2	TRBJ2-3	TRBD1	.	16
TGTGCCAGCAGCCAAGGGGGTAACAGGGGAAATGAAAAACTGTTTTTT	CASSQGGNRGNEKLFF	TRBV4-2	TRBJ1-4	TRBD1	.	16
TGTGCCAGCAGCGTCCTTGGACAGGGAAAAACTGAAGCTTTCTTT	CASSVLGQGKTEAFF	TRBV6-2/TRBV6-3	TRBJ1-1	TRBD1	.	15
TGTGCCAGCTCACCACAGCTGAGGACAGGGGATAATTCACCCCTCCACTTT	CASSPQLRTGDNSPLHF	TRBV18	TRBJ1-6	TRBD1	.	17
TGTGCCAGTAGGAACTCCGACAGAAGGGCAGACACTGAAGCTTTCTTT	CASRNSDRRADTEAFF	TRBV19	TRBJ1-1	.	.	16
TGTGCCAGCAGTTACGGGGGGTCTAACTATGGCTACACCTTC	CASSYGGSNYGYTF	TRBV6-5	TRBJ1-2	.	.	14
TGTGCCAGCAAAGGGACCGCGATCTCCTACGAGCAGTACTTC	CASKGTAISYEQYF	TRBV2	TRBJ2-7	.	.	14